This T cell receptor beta chain originates from a study of blood T cell repertoires in COVID-19. Overall study context: PBMCs, B-cell-depleted T cells, or T cells were the source of the cDNA or gDNA that made up the material.

This table comes from immunoSEQ multiplex PCR, and its TCRdb copy is limited to in-frame clones, with some not included. The sample yields some 200,000 clones, about 85% seen once. The CDR3 is 17 amino acids. Germline assignment: CDR1 MNHNS and CDR2 SASEGT. V trimming: 1 base; J trimming: 8 bases; junction bases outside the gene matches: 7. The origin of this receptor is a man in his fifties who had recovered from COVID-19. The sample comprised peripheral blood. The chain is built from TRBV6-1 and TRBJ2-1; TRBD2 matches at 14 bases. The CDR3 DNA reads TGTGCCAGCAGTGAAGAGTCCGGGACTAGCGGGAGCCATGAGCAGTTCTTC. It specifies CASSEESGTSGSHEQFF.